These T cell receptor beta chains were read from a single sample in a study of beta chain features in type 1 diabetes. Sequenced by immunoSEQ multiplex PCR; TCRdb stores in-frame clones only, minus some. Among 860,000 or so clones, 17% were seen once, and the ten largest hold around 0.02%. The sample consisted of naive CD4+ T cells from blood. The receptors stem from a woman in her late teens or twenties in good health. CDR3s include the opening cysteine and the closing phenylalanine or tryptophan. D genes are given only for firm matches. The size field is filled for only some rows; it gives once, few, many or a size class.

TRBV15	-	TRBJ2-1	-	CATSRVGSGEYNEQFF	TGTGCCACCAGCAGAGTGGGTAGCGGAGAATACAATGAGCAGTTCTTC
TRBV7-9	-	TRBJ1-2	-	CASSPYPRGPRNYGYTF	TGTGCCAGCAGCCCGTACCCGAGAGGACCACGGAACTATGGCTACACCTTC
TRBV9	TRBD2	TRBJ2-1	-	CASSATGGSYNEQFF	TGTGCCAGCAGCGCAACGGGAGGCTCCTACAATGAGCAGTTCTTC
TRBV4-2	TRBD2	TRBJ2-1	few	CASSQDALAGVNNEQFF	TGTGCCAGCAGCCAAGATGCACTAGCGGGAGTCAACAATGAGCAGTTCTTC
TRBV7-9	-	TRBJ2-2	-	CASSPPILVRNTGELFF	TGTGCCAGCAGCCCGCCGATCCTAGTGCGAAACACCGGGGAGCTGTTTTTT
TRBV14	-	TRBJ2-5	few	CASSQMAQETQYF	TGTGCCAGCAGCCAAATGGCACAAGAGACCCAGTACTTC
TRBV5-6	-	TRBJ2-5	-	CASSLESGLETQYF	TGTGCCAGCAGCTTGGAGTCAGGGTTGGAGACCCAGTACTTC
TRBV11-2	-	TRBJ2-1	-	CASSTVSGSYNEQFF	TGTGCCAGCAGCACTGTTTCGGGTAGCTACAATGAGCAGTTCTTC
TRBV7-7	TRBD1	TRBJ2-5	-	CASSLGGTGQETQYF	TGTGCTAGCAGCTTAGGCGGGACAGGGCAAGAGACCCAGTACTTC
TRBV11-3	TRBD1	TRBJ2-5	-	CASSLQGASGTQYF	TGTGCCAGCAGCTTACAGGGGGCCAGCGGGACCCAGTACTTC
TRBV7-8	-	TRBJ2-5	-	CASSFGGARETQYF	TGTGCCAGCAGCTTCGGAGGAGCTAGGGAGACCCAGTACTTC
TRBV10-3	-	TRBJ2-3	-	CAISAGLTDTQYF	TGTGCCATCAGTGCGGGTCTTACAGATACGCAGTATTTT
TRBV7-8	-	TRBJ2-7	few	CASSTRLGEYEQYF	TGTGCCAGCAGCACCCGACTAGGCGAGTACGAGCAGTACTTC
TRBV7-2	-	TRBJ2-2	-	CASSLIRGSNTGELFF	TGTGCCAGCAGCTTAATCAGGGGATCGAACACCGGGGAGCTGTTTTTT
TRBV6-5	-	TRBJ1-5	few	CASSLGAPDQPQHF	TGTGCCAGCAGTTTAGGGGCCCCGGATCAGCCCCAGCATTTT
TRBV7-9	-	TRBJ1-5	few	CASSLINSNQPQHF	TGTGCCAGCAGCCTGATTAATAGCAATCAGCCCCAGCATTTT
TRBV7-9	-	TRBJ2-5	-	CASSRPSETQYF	TGTGCCAGCAGCCGACCCAGCGAGACCCAGTACTTC
TRBV9	TRBD2	TRBJ2-3	-	CASSKRSGREGDTQYF	TGTGCCAGCAGCAAAAGGAGCGGGCGGGAGGGAGATACGCAGTATTTT
TRBV4-3	TRBD2	TRBJ2-1	few	CASSQDRGGRASYNEQFF	TGCGCCAGCAGCCAAGATCGTGGCGGGAGGGCCTCTTACAATGAGCAGTTCTTC
TRBV25-1	-	TRBJ2-1	-	CASSGGTGRYNEQFF	TGTGCCAGCAGTGGAGGGACCGGGCGCTACAATGAGCAGTTCTTC
TRBV4-1	TRBD1	TRBJ2-2	-	CASSQVITGVNTGELFF	TGCGCCAGCAGCCAAGTGATTACAGGGGTAAACACCGGGGAGCTGTTTTTT
TRBV28	-	TRBJ1-2	-	CASSLGGRGEGYTF	TGTGCCAGCAGTTTAGGGGGCAGGGGTGAAGGCTACACCTTC
TRBV6-6	-	TRBJ2-1	-	CASSWRQGDSGEQFF	TGTGCCAGCAGTTGGCGGCAGGGAGATTCTGGTGAGCAGTTCTTC
TRBV28	TRBD1	TRBJ1-5	-	CASSHGQGGSNQPQHF	TGTGCCAGCAGTCATGGACAGGGGGGTAGCAATCAGCCCCAGCATTTT
TRBV28	TRBD1	TRBJ1-5	-	CASRQAGGIQPQHF	TGTGCCAGCAGGCAAGCAGGGGGCATTCAGCCCCAGCATTTT
TRBV2	-	TRBJ2-7	-	CASRIPGTNYEQYF	TGTGCCAGCCGTATCCCCGGGACAAACTACGAGCAGTACTTC
TRBV7-9	-	TRBJ2-1	-	CASSSQGRGNSYNEQFF	TGTGCCAGCAGCTCACAGGGACGAGGAAATAGCTACAATGAGCAGTTCTTC
TRBV14	-	TRBJ2-5	-	CASSLGGPAGQYF	TGTGCCAGCAGCCTCGGAGGGCCCGCAGGGCAGTACTTC
TRBV13	TRBD1	TRBJ2-7	few	CASRRQGFEQYF	TGTGCCAGCAGGAGACAGGGGTTCGAGCAGTACTTC
TRBV11-1	TRBD2	TRBJ2-3	-	CASSWRLAGASDTQYF	TGTGCCAGCAGCTGGCGACTAGCGGGAGCCTCAGATACGCAGTATTTT